The rows below give T cell receptor beta chains drawn from one sample of a study of OX40 agonist ivuxolimab in advanced cancers. Profiling relied on immunoSEQ multiplex PCR, and the TCRdb table lists in-frame clones only, not all of them. The sample records more than 25,000 clones, roughly 84% being singletons. The material was CD4+ or CD8+ T cells sorted from blood, obtained in a trial of the OX40 agonist ivuxolimab. The receptors come from an adult with an advanced solid tumor such as melanoma, head and neck, liver or kidney cancer. The CDR3 runs from the conserved cysteine through the conserved F or W. Each record gives: clone size, V gene, D gene, J gene, CDR3 protein, CDR3 DNA. The D gene is left open where the match is weak. Clone size, where shown, is once, few, many, or a class for clones that have expanded.

.	TRBV4-3	.	TRBJ2-7	CASSQGVMGEQYF	TGCGCCAGCAGCCAAGGGGTTATGGGCGAGCAGTACTTC
once	TRBV15	.	TRBJ2-1	CATSSGANNEQFF	TGTGCCACCAGCAGCGGGGCGAACAATGAGCAGTTCTTC
.	TRBV5-1	TRBD1	TRBJ2-5	CASRVDGTVQETQYF	TGCGCCAGCAGAGTAGACGGGACAGTACAAGAGACCCAGTACTTC
.	TRBV5-6	.	TRBJ2-1	CASSLGASKSEQFF	TGTGCCAGCAGCTTGGGGGCCTCCAAGTCGGAGCAGTTCTTC
.	TRBV19	TRBD2	TRBJ2-7	CASGTSGYEQYF	TGTGCCAGTGGGACTAGCGGCTACGAGCAGTACTTC
.	TRBV4-1	.	TRBJ2-3	CASSQVAGLGHTQYF	TGCGCCAGCAGCCAAGTTGCGGGGCTAGGGCATACGCAGTATTTT
.	TRBV10-3	.	TRBJ1-1	CAISGDLSDGVNTEAFF	TGTGCCATCAGCGGGGACCTTTCGGACGGGGTGAACACTGAAGCTTTCTTT
.	TRBV2	TRBD1	TRBJ1-1	CANGQAWTEAFF	TGTGCCAACGGACAGGCCTGGACTGAAGCTTTCTTT
.	TRBV4-3	TRBD1	TRBJ1-1	CASSQTHTGGTEAFF	TGCGCCAGCAGCCAAACTCACACAGGGGGCACTGAAGCTTTCTTT
.	TRBV9	.	TRBJ2-3	CASSVGGKAQYF	TGTGCCAGCAGCGTAGGAGGGAAAGCGCAGTATTTT
.	TRBV11-3	.	TRBJ1-2	CASSLERDTNYTF	TGTGCCAGCAGCTTAGAGAGGGACACCAACTACACCTTC
.	TRBV5-4	.	TRBJ1-1	CASSRAGLNTEAFF	TGTGCCAGCAGCCGCGCAGGATTGAACACTGAAGCTTTCTTT
.	TRBV30	TRBD2	TRBJ2-2	CAWSSIGLAGIYTGELFF	TGTGCCTGGAGTTCGATCGGGCTAGCGGGGATTTACACCGGGGAGCTGTTTTTT
few	TRBV5-4	.	TRBJ2-7	CAVTEGGPRGEQYF	TGTGCCGTAACGGAGGGGGGCCCGCGAGGGGAGCAGTACTTC
.	TRBV20-1	.	TRBJ1-2	CSARDSYGYTF	TGCAGTGCTAGAGATAGCTATGGCTACACCTTC
.	TRBV19	TRBD1	TRBJ2-1	CASSIGTGTDEQFF	TGTGCCAGTAGTATTGGGACAGGAACGGATGAGCAGTTCTTC
medium-sized	TRBV4-1	TRBD1	TRBJ2-6	CASSHRNRGPGANVLTF	TGCGCCAGCAGCCACCGTAACAGGGGGCCTGGGGCCAACGTCCTGACTTTC
.	TRBV10-3	TRBD1	TRBJ2-6	CAISEFRDRWVSGANVLTF	TGTGCCATCAGTGAGTTCCGGGACAGGTGGGTCTCTGGGGCCAACGTCCTGACTTTC
few	TRBV28	.	TRBJ1-4	CASSLRGTFNEKLFF	TGTGCCAGCAGTTTAAGGGGGACATTTAATGAAAAACTGTTTTTT
once	TRBV20-1	.	TRBJ1-4	CSARTGEKLFF	TGCAGTGCTAGGACGGGGGAAAAACTGTTTTTT
once	TRBV5-1	TRBD2	TRBJ2-1	CASSLARAGGQNEQFF	TGCGCCAGCAGCTTGGCCAGAGCGGGGGGTCAAAATGAGCAGTTCTTC
.	TRBV13	.	TRBJ2-7	CASSPSSYEQYF	TGTGCCAGCAGCCCTAGCTCCTACGAGCAGTACTTC
.	TRBV5-5	.	TRBJ1-6	CASSLLGENNSPLHF	TGTGCCAGCAGCTTATTAGGGGAAAATAATTCACCCCTCCACTTT
.	TRBV13	TRBD1	TRBJ2-3	CASSPGTGTDTQYF	TGTGCCAGCAGCCCTGGGACAGGGACAGATACGCAGTATTTT
.	TRBV4-1	.	TRBJ1-6	CASSQDGNSPLHF	TGCGCCAGCAGCCAAGATGGTAATTCACCCCTCCACTTT
.	TRBV18	TRBD1	TRBJ2-5	CASSPRGPLETQYF	TGTGCCAGCTCACCCAGGGGGCCCTTAGAGACCCAGTACTTC
.	TRBV6-5	.	TRBJ2-5	CASSSSLYQETQYF	TGTGCCAGCAGTTCCTCCTTGTACCAAGAGACCCAGTACTTC
.	TRBV13	.	TRBJ1-1	CASSLGTSNTEAFF	TGTGCCAGCAGCTTAGGGACATCGAACACTGAAGCTTTCTTT
.	TRBV7-9	.	TRBJ2-3	CASSLQPGPRTDTQYF	TGTGCCAGCAGCCTCCAACCGGGACCGCGCACAGATACGCAGTATTTT
.	TRBV7-2	TRBD1	TRBJ1-6	CATAGTDYNSPLHF	TGTGCCACCGCCGGGACAGACTATAATTCACCCCTCCACTTT
.	TRBV7-9	.	TRBJ1-2	CASSLPTLREQGSYGYTF	TGTGCCAGCAGCTTACCTACGCTTAGGGAGCAGGGAAGCTATGGCTACACCTTC
.	TRBV11-2	.	TRBJ1-5	CASSLEGGGSNQPQHF	TGTGCCAGCAGCTTAGAGGGAGGGGGTAGCAATCAGCCCCAGCATTTT
.	TRBV29-1	.	TRBJ2-7	CSVESASYEQYF	TGCAGCGTTGAGTCAGCTTCCTACGAGCAGTACTTC
.	TRBV5-8	TRBD2	TRBJ2-5	CASSPPAGGGETQYF	TGTGCCAGCAGCCCTCCGGCGGGAGGAGGAGAGACCCAGTACTTC
.	TRBV4-1	.	TRBJ2-3	CASSQVTTDTQYF	TGCGCCAGCAGCCAAGTAACCACAGATACGCAGTATTTT
.	TRBV2	.	TRBJ1-5	CASSDTGLSNQPQHF	TGTGCCAGCAGTGACACAGGGCTAAGCAATCAGCCCCAGCATTTT
once	TRBV10-3	.	TRBJ1-6	CAIREKEGSYNSPLHF	TGTGCCATCAGGGAGAAGGAAGGCTCCTATAATTCACCCCTCCACTTT
.	TRBV19	.	TRBJ1-5	CASSIFSGVHQPQHF	TGTGCCAGTAGTATTTTTTCGGGAGTCCATCAGCCCCAGCATTTT
.	TRBV19	.	TRBJ1-4	CASSIGLTKLFF	TGTGCCAGTAGTATCGGGCTTACAAAACTGTTTTTT
.	TRBV6-5	TRBD1	TRBJ2-3	CASNPRQGAADTQYF	TGTGCCAGCAACCCCCGGCAGGGGGCTGCAGATACGCAGTATTTT
few	TRBV13	.	TRBJ1-2	CASSLDGNGYTF	TGTGCCAGCAGCCTCGACGGAAATGGCTACACCTTC
.	TRBV5-8	.	TRBJ2-6	CASSLWGSGANVLTF	TGTGCCAGCAGCTTGTGGGGCTCTGGGGCCAACGTCCTGACTTTC